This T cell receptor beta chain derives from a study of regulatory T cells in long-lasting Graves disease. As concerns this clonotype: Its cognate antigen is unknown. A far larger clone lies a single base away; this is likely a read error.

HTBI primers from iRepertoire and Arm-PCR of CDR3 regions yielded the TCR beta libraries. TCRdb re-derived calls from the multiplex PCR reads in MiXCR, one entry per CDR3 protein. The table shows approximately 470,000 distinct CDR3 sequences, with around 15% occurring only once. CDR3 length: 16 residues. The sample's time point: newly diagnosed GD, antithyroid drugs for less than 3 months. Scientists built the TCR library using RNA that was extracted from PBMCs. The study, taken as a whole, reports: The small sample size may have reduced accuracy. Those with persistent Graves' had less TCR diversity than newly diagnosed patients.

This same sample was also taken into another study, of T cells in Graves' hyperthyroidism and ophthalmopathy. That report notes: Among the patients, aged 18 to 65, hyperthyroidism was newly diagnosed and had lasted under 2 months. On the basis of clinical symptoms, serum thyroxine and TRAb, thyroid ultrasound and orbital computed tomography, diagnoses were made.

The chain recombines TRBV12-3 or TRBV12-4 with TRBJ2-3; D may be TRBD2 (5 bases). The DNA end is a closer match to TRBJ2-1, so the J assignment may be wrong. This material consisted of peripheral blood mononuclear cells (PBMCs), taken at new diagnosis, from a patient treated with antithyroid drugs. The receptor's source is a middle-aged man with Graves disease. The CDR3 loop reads CASSPTSSRQYSEQFF. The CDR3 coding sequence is TGTGCCAGCAGTCCGACCTCTAGCAGACAATACAGTGAGCAGTTCTTC.